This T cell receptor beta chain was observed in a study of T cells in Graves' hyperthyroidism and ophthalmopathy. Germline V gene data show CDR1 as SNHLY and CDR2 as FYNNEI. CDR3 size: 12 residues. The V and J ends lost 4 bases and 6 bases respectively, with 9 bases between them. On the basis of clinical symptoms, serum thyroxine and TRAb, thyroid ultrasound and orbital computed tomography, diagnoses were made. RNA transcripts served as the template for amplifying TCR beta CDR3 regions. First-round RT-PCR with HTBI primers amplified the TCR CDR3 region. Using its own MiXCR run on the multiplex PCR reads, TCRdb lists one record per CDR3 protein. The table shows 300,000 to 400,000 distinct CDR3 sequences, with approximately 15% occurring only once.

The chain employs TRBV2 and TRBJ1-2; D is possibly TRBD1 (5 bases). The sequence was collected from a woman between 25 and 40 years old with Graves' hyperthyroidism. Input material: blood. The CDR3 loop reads CASSVQGNGYTF. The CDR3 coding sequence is TGTGCCAGCAGTGTCCAGGGCAATGGCTACACCTTC.